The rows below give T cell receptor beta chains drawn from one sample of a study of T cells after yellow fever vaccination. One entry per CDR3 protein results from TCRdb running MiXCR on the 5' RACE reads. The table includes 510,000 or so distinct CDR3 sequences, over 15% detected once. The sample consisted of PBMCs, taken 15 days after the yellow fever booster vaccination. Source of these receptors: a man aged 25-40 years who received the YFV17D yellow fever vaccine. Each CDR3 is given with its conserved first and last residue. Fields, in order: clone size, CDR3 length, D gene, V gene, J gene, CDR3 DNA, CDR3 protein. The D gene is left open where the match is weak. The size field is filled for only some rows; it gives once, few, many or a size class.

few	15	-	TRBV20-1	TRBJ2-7	TGCAGTGCTAGAGATTTGGGGCAGGTCTCCTACGAGCAGTACTTC	CSARDLGQVSYEQYF
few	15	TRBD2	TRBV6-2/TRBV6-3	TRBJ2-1	TGTGCCAGCACCACCCCTGGCGGGAGTTTGGGTGAGCAGTTCTTC	CASTTPGGSLGEQFF
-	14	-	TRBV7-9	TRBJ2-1	TGTGCCAGCAGCTTAGCCTCGGCGTACAATGAGCAGTTCTTC	CASSLASAYNEQFF
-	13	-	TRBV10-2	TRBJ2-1	TGCGCCAGCAGTGAGTTTTGGCGGAATGAGCAGTTCTTC	CASSEFWRNEQFF
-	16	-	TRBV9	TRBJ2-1	TGTGCCAGCAGCGTCGACTTAAGGACGGCGGGGAATGAGCAGTTCTTC	CASSVDLRTAGNEQFF
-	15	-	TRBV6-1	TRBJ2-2	TGTGCCAGCAGCCCATTTATCAAGGGGGGCGGGGAGCTGTTTTTT	CASSPFIKGGGELFF
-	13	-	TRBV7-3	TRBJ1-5	TGTGCCAGCAGCCTCGGTCCCGATCAGCCCCAGCATTTT	CASSLGPDQPQHF
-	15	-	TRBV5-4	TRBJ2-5	TGTGCCAGCAGCTTGGAAAGGGCTAGGCAAGAGACCCAGTACTTC	CASSLERARQETQYF
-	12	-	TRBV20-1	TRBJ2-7	TGCAGTGCTAGTTTGCCCGGGTGGCAGCAGTACTTC	CSASLPGWQQYF
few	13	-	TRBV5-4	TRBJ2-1	TGTGCCAGCAGCTCTAGGACTACCAATGAGCAGTTCTTC	CASSSRTTNEQFF
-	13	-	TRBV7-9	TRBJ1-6	TGTGCCAGCACCCCTGGCGGGAATTCACCCCTCCACTTT	CASTPGGNSPLHF
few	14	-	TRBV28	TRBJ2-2	TGTGCCAGCAGTTTGGGACAACTCACCGGGGAGCTGTTTTTT	CASSLGQLTGELFF
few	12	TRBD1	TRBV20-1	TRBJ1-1	TGCAGTGCAAACGACAGGGCCGATGAAGCTTTCTTT	CSANDRADEAFF
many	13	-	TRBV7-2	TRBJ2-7	TGTGCCAGCAGCCCTCTGGGGGGCCACGAGCAGTACTTC	CASSPLGGHEQYF
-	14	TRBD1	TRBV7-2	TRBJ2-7	TGTGCCAGCAGCTTAGCAGGGACAGTCTACGAGCAGTACTTC	CASSLAGTVYEQYF
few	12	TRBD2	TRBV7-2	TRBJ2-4	TGTGCCAGCAGCTTAAGTGGACTAGGGATATACTTC	CASSLSGLGIYF
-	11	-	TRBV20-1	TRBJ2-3	TGCAGTGCTAGAACGTCAGATACGCAGTATTTT	CSARTSDTQYF
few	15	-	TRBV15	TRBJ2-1	TGTGCCACCAGCGGGGTACCGGGAGTAGGGGCTGAGCAGTTCTTC	CATSGVPGVGAEQFF
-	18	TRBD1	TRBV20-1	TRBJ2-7	TGCAGTGCTCTGGGTATTACTACAGGGGAGAGGGGTACCTGGGAGCAGTACTTC	CSALGITTGERGTWEQYF
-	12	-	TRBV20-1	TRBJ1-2	TGCAGTGCGTCCCGTGGCGACTATGGCTACACCTTC	CSASRGDYGYTF
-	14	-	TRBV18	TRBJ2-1	TGTGCCAGCTCACCGGGGGGGCGGTCGAATGAGCAGTTCTTC	CASSPGGRSNEQFF
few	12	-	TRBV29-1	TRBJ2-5	TGCAGCGTTACGGCAAGCCGAGAGACCCAGTACTTC	CSVTASRETQYF
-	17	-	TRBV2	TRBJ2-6	TGTGCCAGCAGTGTGAGGGGCTCAGTCTCTGGGGCCAACGTCCTGACTTTC	CASSVRGSVSGANVLTF
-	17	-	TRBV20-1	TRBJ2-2	TGCAGTGCTAGAGGTGCGACCGGGGGCACTAACACCGGGGAGCTGTTTTTT	CSARGATGGTNTGELFF